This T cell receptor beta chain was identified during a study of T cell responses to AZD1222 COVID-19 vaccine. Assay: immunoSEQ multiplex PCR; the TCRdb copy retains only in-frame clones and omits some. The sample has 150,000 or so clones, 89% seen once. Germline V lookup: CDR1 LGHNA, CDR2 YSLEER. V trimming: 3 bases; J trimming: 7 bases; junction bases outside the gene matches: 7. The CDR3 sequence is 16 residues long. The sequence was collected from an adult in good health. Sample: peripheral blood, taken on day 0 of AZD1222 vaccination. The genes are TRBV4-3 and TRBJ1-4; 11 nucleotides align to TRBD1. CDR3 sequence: CASSQWTGGGGEKLFF. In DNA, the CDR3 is TGCGCCAGCAGCCAGTGGACAGGGGGCGGTGGTGAAAAACTGTTTTTT.